These 20 T cell receptor beta chains originate from one sample sequenced in a study of regulatory T cells in long-lasting Graves disease (dated by TCRdb to the early 2020s). Libraries were built with multiplex PCR. Sequencing instrument: Illumina HiSeq 4000. To build TCR beta libraries, CDR3 regions were amplified by Arm-PCR using iRepertoire HTBI primers. TCRdb reworked the public reads: Q25 trimming with fastp, MiXCR clone assembly, productive beta chains retained. Each CDR3 protein appears once, grouped with its most common genes and DNA. The sample records about 530,000 distinct CDR3 sequences, 16% of which are singletons. The top ten hold 25% of the sample. The intended sense of this specimen's time point label: newly diagnosed GD, antithyroid drugs for less than 3 months. For both TCR sequencing and RNA sequencing, RNA was extracted from PBMCs in TRIzol. This same sample was also taken into another study, of T cells in Graves' hyperthyroidism and ophthalmopathy.

Material: peripheral blood mononuclear cells (PBMCs), obtained at new diagnosis, from a patient treated with antithyroid drugs. These receptors all come from a middle-aged woman with Graves disease. Donor details come from another sample of the same person, matched by shared clones.

The genes are TRBV19 and TRBJ1-5; 10 bases line up with TRBD1. The CDR3 sequence is 14 residues long. Germline V gene sequence: CDR1 LNHDA, CDR2 SQIVND (reference sequence). Germline trimming cut 1 base from V and 6 bases from J; bases unmatched to any gene: 0. The CDR3 bases are TGTGCCAGTAGTATAGGACAGGGGGCTCAGCCCCAGCATTTT. This sequence encodes CASSIGQGAQPQHF. The full variable domain, rest sourced from reference TRBV19 and TRBJ1-5, is DGGITQSPKYLFRKEGQNVTLSCEQNLNHDAMYWYRQDPGQGLRLIYYSQIVNDFQKGDIAEGYSVSREKKESFPLTVTSAQKNPTAFYLCASSIGQGAQPQHFGDGTRLSIL.

The CDR3 DNA reads as TGTGCCTGGAGTGTCGGGGGGCTTAAAGAGACCCAGTACTTC. This encodes CAWSVGGLKETQYF. The chain uses TRBV30 and TRBJ2-1, with D perhaps TRBD2 (7 bases). With the DNA end fitting TRBJ2-5 better, the J assignment may be wrong. Germline lookup yields CDR1 GTSNPN and CDR2 SVGIG (reference sequence). This CDR3 contains 14 residues.

This clonotype has a count of ten or more. This chain joins TRBV5-1 and TRBJ1-5; D not resolved. Germline V gene sequence: CDR1 SGHRS, CDR2 YFSETQ. The length of the CDR3 is 13 residues. Trimming removed 4 bases from V and 5 bases from J, with 10 bases in between. CDR3: CASSLSIDQPQHF. In nucleotides, the CDR3 is TGCGCCAGCAGCCTGTCCATTGATCAGCCCCAGCATTTT.

As regards this clonotype: A much more abundant neighbour one base away suggests this may be a read error. The chain joins TRBV6-1 to TRBJ2-2; perhaps D is TRBD1 or TRBD2 (6 bases each). The CDR3 length is 15 residues. Germline V gives CDR1 MNHNS, CDR2 SASEGT. The CDR3 loop reads CASSATGGNTGELLF. As DNA, the CDR3 is TGTGCCAGCAGCGCGACAGGAGGGAACACCGGGGAGCTGCTTTTT.

This chain links TRBV12-3 or TRBV12-4 with TRBJ2-2; the D call may be TRBD1 or TRBD2 (7 bases each). Trimming stripped 5 bases from V and 2 bases from J, with 15 bases between. The CDR3 is made up of 16 amino acids. This CDR3 reads CASSQGGGGNTGELFF. DNA of the CDR3: TGTGCCAGCAGTCAGGGGGGGGGTGGCAACACCGGGGAGCTGTTTTTT.

This clonotype has at least ten counts. The V gene is TRBV5-1, the J gene TRBJ2-3; 7 positions match TRBD1. CDR1 SGHRS and CDR2 YFSETQ come from the germline V gene. V trimming: 9 bases; J trimming: 2 bases; junction bases outside the gene matches: 6. This CDR3 contains 13 residues. The CDR3 loop reads CATRTGPTDTQYF. The CDR3 DNA is TGCGCCACACGGACAGGTCCCACAGATACGCAGTATTTT.

This chain joins TRBV25-1 and TRBJ1-1; D gene ambiguous. CDR1 is MGHDK, CDR2 SYGVNS, per germline. The CDR3 loop spans 14 amino acids. The V end was cut by 0 bases, the J end by 1 base, with 6 bases between. CDR3 amino acids: CASSEYGRNTEAFF. The CDR3 DNA sequence: TGTGCCAGCAGTGAATATGGCAGGAACACTGAAGCTTTCTTT.

As to this clonotype: A much larger clone is a single base away; this may be a read error. The J gene is TRBJ2-6, the V gene TRBV2, with D possibly being TRBD1 or TRBD2 (5 bases each). Per the germline V gene, CDR1 is SNHLY and CDR2 is FYNNEI. The CDR3 is 14 amino acids. The ends were cut back, 9 bases at V and 3 bases at J, with 12 bases in the middle. Here the CDR3 DNA reads TGTGCCAGAACTAGGGGCAATGGGGCCAACGTCCTGACTTTC. It specifies CARTRGNGANVLTF.

The CDR3 is CASSLDGSTQYF. CDR3 in DNA: TGTGCCAGCAGCTTAGATGGGAGTACGCAGTATTTT. The V and J genes are TRBV7-9 and TRBJ2-3, with a possible D match to TRBD2 (5 bases). Germline V gene sequence: CDR1 SEHNR, CDR2 FQNEAQ (reference sequence). The V gene lost 1 base and the J gene lost 8 bases, with 7 bases spanning the gap. This CDR3 has 12 amino acids.

Here the CDR3 DNA reads TGTGCCTGTGGGACAGAGAACTATTATAGCAATCAGCCCCAGCATTTT. Protein sequence: CACGTENYYSNQPQHF. The gene calls are TRBV6-1 and TRBJ1-5, with 7 bases identical to TRBD1. Trimming at V came to 11 bases and at J to 0 bases, leaving 13 bases not matched to a gene. This CDR3 region has 16 residues. Germline V gene lookup returns CDR1 MNHNS and CDR2 SASEGT.

This clonotype was recorded many times. The rearrangement uses TRBV3-1 and TRBJ2-3; D tentatively reads TRBD1 or TRBD2 (5 bases each). The CDR3 is made up of 15 amino acids. Germline values: CDR1 LGHDT, CDR2 YNNKEL (reference sequence). V was cut by 3 bases and J by 4 bases, with 14 bases left in between. The CDR3 sequence is CASSHPGPKADTQYF. DNA for the CDR3: TGTGCCAGCAGCCATCCGGGACCGAAGGCAGATACGCAGTATTTT.

The chain is built from TRBV24-1 and TRBJ1-2; 7 bases are a match to TRBD1. With V trimmed by 3 bases and J by 7 bases, 7 bases remained unmatched. Germline V gene sequence: CDR1 KGHDR, CDR2 SFDVKD. The CDR3 length is 14 residues. The CDR3 nucleotides are TGTGCCACCAGTGATACCGGACAGGTTGGTGGCTACACCTTC. Its protein product is CATSDTGQVGGYTF.

The V gene is TRBV28, the J gene TRBJ1-6; D perhaps matches TRBD1 (5 bases). Germline assignment: CDR1 MDHEN and CDR2 SYDVKM. This CDR3 spans 12 amino acids. V was trimmed by 7 bases and J by 9 bases, leaving 10 bases between them. CDR3 sequence (DNA): TGTGCCAGCAAGAGAGGGGCTTCACCCCTCCACTTT. It yields the protein CASKRGASPLHF. Filled out from reference TRBV28 and TRBJ1-6, the complete variable domain reads DVKVTQSSRYLVKRTGEKVFLECVQDMDHENMFWYRQDPGLGLRLIYFSYDVKMKEKGDIPEGYSVSREKKERFSLILESASTNQTSMYLCASKRGASPLHFGNGTRLTVT.

This clonotype was seen many times. The V gene is TRBV20-1, the J gene TRBJ1-1; the D gene is possibly TRBD1 (5 bases). V gave up 5 bases and J gave up 0 bases, with 22 bases separating them. The CDR3 loop spans 17 amino acids. CDR1 DFQATT and CDR2 SNEGSKA come from the germline V gene (reference sequence). The CDR3 region has the DNA TGCAGTGCTTTTAAACGGGACGGGGAGGGAATGAACACTGAAGCTTTCTTT. It is translated as CSAFKRDGEGMNTEAFF.

V is TRBV3-1 and J is TRBJ2-6; D remains unclear. Germline V gene sequence: CDR1 LGHDT, CDR2 YNNKEL (reference sequence). This CDR3 comprises 16 residues. The V and J ends lost 4 bases and 0 bases respectively, with 10 bases between them. The CDR3 sequence: CASSLPTRSGANVLTF. The CDR3 DNA reads TGTGCCAGCAGCCTACCCACACGCTCTGGGGCCAACGTCCTGACTTTC.

This clonotype was seen many times. This chain links TRBV5-1 with TRBJ1-2; D perhaps matches TRBD1 (5 bases). Germline V CDR1 and CDR2: SGHRS, YFSETQ. V gave up 0 bases and J gave up 4 bases, with 16 bases separating them. The CDR3 sequence is 16 residues long. Written as DNA, the CDR3 is TGCGCCAGCAGCTTGGAAGTGAGGGGCGGTGGCTATGGCTACACCTTC. Translating it yields CASSLEVRGGGYGYTF. The whole variable domain, remainder taken from reference TRBV5-1 and TRBJ1-2, is KAGVTQTPRYLIKTRGQQVTLSCSPISGHRSVSWYQQTPGQGLQFLFEYFSETQRNKGNFPGRFSGRQFSNSRSEMNVSTLELGDSALYLCASSLEVRGGGYGYTFGSGTRLTVV.

This clonotype was seen a few times. The CDR3 spells CASSLENSGDEKLFF. Written as DNA, the CDR3 is TGTGCCAGCAGCTTAGAAAACTCCGGGGATGAAAAACTGTTTTTT. The V call is TRBV11-3, the J call TRBJ1-4; D is unclear. There are 15 residues in the CDR3. Germline V gene lookup returns CDR1 SGHNT and CDR2 YENEEA. Trimming cost V 0 bases and J 6 bases, with 11 bases left between them.

This clonotype was recorded many times. V gene TRBV12-3 or TRBV12-4 combines with J gene TRBJ1-2; 7 bases agree with TRBD1. The V gene end was trimmed by 5 bases and the J gene end by 4 bases; junction bases not matched to a gene: 4. The CDR3 has 13 amino acids. The CDR3 DNA is TGTGCCAGCAGTCGACGGACAGGCTATGGCTACACCTTC. Translation: CASSRRTGYGYTF.

This clonotype was seen at least ten times. The gene calls are TRBV6-2 or TRBV6-3 and TRBJ2-5; perhaps TRBD2 as D (6 bases). Trimming left V 3 bases short and J 4 bases short, with 15 bases between. The CDR3 length is 15 residues. Germline-derived CDR1 and CDR2 are MNHEY and SVGEGT. This CDR3 reads CASSYSWRGGETQYF. The CDR3 coding sequence is TGTGCCAGCAGTTATTCTTGGCGGGGTGGAGAGACCCAGTACTTC.

V and J are TRBV27 and TRBJ1-3; D not resolved. V lost 4 bases to trimming and J lost 5 bases, with 9 bases between them. The length of the CDR3 is 13 residues. Germline V gene sequence: CDR1 MNHEY, CDR2 SMNVEV (reference sequence). CDR3 sequence (DNA): TGTGCCAGCAGTTCCGACATCCGAAACACCATATATTTT. This sequence encodes CASSSDIRNTIYF.